This TCR beta chain was identified in a study of STAT5B mutations in CD4+ large granular lymphocyte leukemia. Healthy controls were blood donor buffy coats. From germline, CDR1 is SEHNR and CDR2 FQNEAQ (reference sequence). The CDR3 loop spans 15 amino acids. The ends lost 0 bases at V and 5 bases at J; junction bases unmatched: 3. The method was immunoSEQ multiplex PCR; TCRdb's version includes in-frame clones alone and lacks a portion of them. The repertoire holds approximately 23,000 clones, with over 70% as singletons. This chain uses TRBV7-9 with TRBJ1-5; 8 bases map to TRBD1. The sequence was obtained from a human donor in good health. The sample taken for sequencing was CD4+ T cells from blood buffy coats. The CDR3 sequence is CASSLAGQEYQPQHF. The DNA for the CDR3 is TGTGCCAGCAGCTTAGCGGGACAGGAATATCAGCCCCAGCATTTT.